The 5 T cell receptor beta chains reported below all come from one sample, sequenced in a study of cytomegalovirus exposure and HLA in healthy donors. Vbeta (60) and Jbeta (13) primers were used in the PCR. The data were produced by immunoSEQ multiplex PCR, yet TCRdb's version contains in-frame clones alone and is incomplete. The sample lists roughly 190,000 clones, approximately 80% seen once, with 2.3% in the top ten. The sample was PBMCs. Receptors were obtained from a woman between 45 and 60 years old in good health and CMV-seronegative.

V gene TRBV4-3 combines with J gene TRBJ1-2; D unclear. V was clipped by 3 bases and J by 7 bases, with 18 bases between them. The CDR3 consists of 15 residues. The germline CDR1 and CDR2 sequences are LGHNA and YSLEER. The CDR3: CASSQEPDFGIGYTF. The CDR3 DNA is TGCGCCAGCAGCCAGGAACCGGACTTCGGGATTGGCTACACCTTC.

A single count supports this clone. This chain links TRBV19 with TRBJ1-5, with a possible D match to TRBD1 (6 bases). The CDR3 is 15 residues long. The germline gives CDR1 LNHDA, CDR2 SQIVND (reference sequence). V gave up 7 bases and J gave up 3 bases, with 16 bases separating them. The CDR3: CASTKLQGNNQPQHF. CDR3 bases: TGTGCCAGTACCAAACTACAGGGAAACAATCAGCCCCAGCATTTT.

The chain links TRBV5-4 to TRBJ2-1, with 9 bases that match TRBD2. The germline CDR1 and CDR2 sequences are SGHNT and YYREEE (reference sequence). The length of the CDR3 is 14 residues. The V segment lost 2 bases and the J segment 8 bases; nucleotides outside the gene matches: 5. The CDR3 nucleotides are TGTGCCAGCAGCTTACCAACTAGCGGGCATGAGCAGTTCTTC. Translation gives CASSLPTSGHEQFF.

The CDR3 DNA follows: TGTGCCAGCAGTGACCTCGGGGGGCCACTGGGAGACGAGCAGTACTTC. It encodes CASSDLGGPLGDEQYF. The V call is TRBV14, the J call TRBJ2-7, with D tentatively TRBD2 (7 bases). Trimming took 6 bases from V and 5 from J, leaving 23 bases between them. The CDR3 extends over 16 amino acids. In germline, CDR1 is SGHDN, CDR2 FVKESK.

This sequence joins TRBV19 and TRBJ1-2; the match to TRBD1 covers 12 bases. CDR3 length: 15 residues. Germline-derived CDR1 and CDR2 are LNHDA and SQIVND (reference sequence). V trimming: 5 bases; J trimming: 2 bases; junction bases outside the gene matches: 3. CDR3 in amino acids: CASSRDRGQNYGYTF. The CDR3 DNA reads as TGTGCCAGTAGTCGGGACAGGGGGCAGAACTATGGCTACACCTTC.